These 8 T cell receptor beta chains came from one sample sequenced in a study of blood T cell repertoires in COVID-19. Assay: immunoSEQ multiplex PCR; the TCRdb copy retains only in-frame clones and omits some. The sample shows 4,000 to 5,500 clones, 88% of them seen only once. The sequenced sample consisted of peripheral blood. These receptor sequences come from an older man with COVID-19, enrolled during active disease.

This rearrangement joins TRBV30 to TRBJ2-5; 11 positions agree with TRBD1. The V and J ends lost 3 bases and 3 bases, in that order; junction bases with no gene match: 6. CDR3 length: 15 residues. Germline V gene sequence: CDR1 GTSNPN, CDR2 SVGIG (reference sequence). The CDR3, as DNA: TGTGCCTGGAGACGTGGGACAGGGGGAGAAGAGACCCAGTACTTC. Amino acids: CAWRRGTGGEETQYF. The full variable domain, its missing parts supplied by reference TRBV30 and TRBJ2-5, is SQTIHQWPATLVQPVGSPLSLECTVEGTSNPNLYWYRQAAGRGLQLLFYSVGIGQISSEVPQNLSASRPQDRQFILSSKKLLLSDSGFYLCAWRRGTGGEETQYFGPGTRLLVL.

The J gene is TRBJ1-2, the V gene TRBV5-5; 8 positions agree with TRBD1. The CDR3 is 13 residues long. The trim removed 5 bases at V and 6 bases at J, leaving 6 bases unmatched. CDR1 and CDR2 from the germline V gene are SGHKS and YYEKEE (reference sequence). In nucleotides, the CDR3 is TGTGCCAGCAGAGCCAGGGGGCTAGATGGCTACACCTTC. This gives the protein CASRARGLDGYTF.

The V call is TRBV7-9, the J call TRBJ2-1; 8 nucleotides match TRBD1. The CDR3 runs 12 residues. V lost 5 bases to trimming and J lost 8 bases; unmatched junction nucleotides: 2. CDR1 is SEHNR and CDR2 is FQNEAQ in the germline V gene (reference sequence). The CDR3 loop reads CASSPRGHEQFF. For the CDR3, the DNA is TGTGCCAGCAGCCCCAGGGGGCATGAGCAGTTCTTC.

This clone was seen once. The chain links TRBV30 to TRBJ2-3; weak D call: TRBD2 (5 bases). Trimming shortened V by 1 base and J by 0 bases, and 8 bases separated the two germline ends. Germline loops: CDR1 GTSNPN, CDR2 SVGIG (reference sequence). This CDR3 comprises 14 residues. CDR3 region: CAWSALASTDTQYF. In DNA, the CDR3 is TGTGCCTGGAGTGCGCTAGCTAGCACAGATACGCAGTATTTT.

This chain links TRBV19 with TRBJ2-1; D remains unclear. This CDR3 region has 11 residues. V was clipped by 7 bases and J by 11 bases, with 12 bases between them. CDR1 is LNHDA, CDR2 SQIVND, per germline (reference sequence). The DNA of the CDR3 is TGTGCCAGTATAGTTGGGCGAAAGCAGTTCTTC. It specifies CASIVGRKQFF.

Points on this clone: This CDR3 is also generated by other DNA sequences in the sample. CDR3 sequence: CASSLGGGDGYTF. CDR3 bases: TGTGCCAGCAGTTTAGGGGGGGGCGATGGCTACACCTTC. This chain joins TRBV12-3 or TRBV12-4 and TRBJ1-2; D might be TRBD1 (6 bases). The CDR3 extends over 13 amino acids. V was pared by 1 base and J by 6 bases, with 9 bases between.

The chain is built from TRBV29-1 and TRBJ2-7; possibly TRBD2 for D (6 bases). Germline lookup yields CDR1 SQVTM and CDR2 ANQGSEA. The CDR3 contains 12 residues. The ends were cut back, 0 bases at V and 5 bases at J, with 8 bases in the middle. CDR3 loop: CSVEETGDEQYF. CDR3 DNA: TGCAGCGTTGAAGAGACGGGAGACGAGCAGTACTTC.

This clone was detected only once. The chain carries TRBV19 and TRBJ2-1, with TRBD2 identical over 8 bases. CDR1 is LNHDA, CDR2 SQIVND, per germline (reference sequence). With V trimmed by 7 bases and J by 3 bases, 17 bases remained unmatched. The CDR3 sequence is 18 residues long. DNA of the CDR3: TGTGCCAGTACCAAAGGTGCCACTAGCGGCCCCCGCTACAATGAGCAGTTCTTC. Its translation is CASTKGATSGPRYNEQFF.